The 25 T cell receptor beta chains below come from one sample, sequenced in a study of blood T cell repertoires in COVID-19. Repertoires were generated with immunoSEQ multiplex PCR, while TCRdb's copy carries only in-frame clones and drops some. The table lists almost 350,000 clones, around nine tenths of them singletons. Source material: peripheral blood. These receptors all come from a woman in her sixties or seventies with COVID-19, enrolled during active disease.

The J gene is TRBJ2-2, the V gene TRBV19; 9 positions agree with TRBD1. In germline, CDR1 is LNHDA, CDR2 SQIVND (reference sequence). The junction had 5 bases not matched to a gene; V was cut back by 10 bases and J by 5 bases. This CDR3 region has 13 residues. CDR3 nucleotides: TGTGCCACTCTCGACAGGGGGACCGGGGAGCTGTTTTTT. Its translation: CATLDRGTGELFF. The complete variable domain, with remaining parts taken from reference TRBV19 and TRBJ2-2, reads DGGITQSPKYLFRKEGQNVTLSCEQNLNHDAMYWYRQDPGQGLRLIYYSQIVNDFQKGDIAEGYSVSREKKESFPLTVTSAQKNPTAFYLCATLDRGTGELFFGEGSRLTVL.

The V call is TRBV18, the J call TRBJ1-5, with 7 bases fitting TRBD1. CDR3 length: 14 residues. J gave up 4 bases and V 6 bases, and 6 bases lay outside the gene matches. The germline V gene encodes CDR1 KGHSH and CDR2 LQKENI. CDR3 loop: CASSGGQANQPQHF. Here the CDR3 DNA reads TGTGCCAGCTCGGGTGGACAGGCTAATCAGCCCCAGCATTTT.

The chain carries TRBV6-1 and TRBJ2-1; 10 nucleotides align to TRBD1. Trimming removed 3 bases from V and 7 bases from J; junction bases left unmatched: 0. The CDR3 has 13 residues. Germline V gene sequence: CDR1 MNHNS, CDR2 SASEGT. CDR3 DNA: TGTGCCAGCAGTGAGGGACAGGGGAATGAGCAGTTCTTC. It specifies CASSEGQGNEQFF.

V gene TRBV18 combines with J gene TRBJ1-3; D is possibly TRBD1 (5 bases). Looked up from germline, CDR1 is KGHSH and CDR2 is LQKENI. This CDR3 spans 16 amino acids. V lost 5 bases, J lost 0 bases, and 14 bases lay in between. The CDR3: CASSSGLPSSGNTIYF. The CDR3 DNA reads TGTGCCAGCTCATCGGGACTCCCGAGCTCTGGAAACACCATATATTTT.

The chain recombines TRBV5-1 with TRBJ1-1; D unclear. V was shortened by 3 bases and J by 0 bases, with 9 bases between the two germline ends. The CDR3 is 14 residues long. From germline, CDR1 is SGHRS and CDR2 YFSETQ. The CDR3 spells CASSSFTLNTEAFF. Written as DNA, the CDR3 is TGCGCCAGCAGCTCTTTCACTTTGAACACTGAAGCTTTCTTT.

V is TRBV7-9 and J is TRBJ1-6; D might be TRBD1 (5 bases). Germline CDR1 SEHNR, CDR2 FQNEAQ (reference sequence). V was cut by 3 bases and J by 8 bases, with 14 bases left in between. CDR3 length: 15 residues. CDR3 DNA: TGTGCCAGCAGCTTCGTTGGGGGGTCGGATTCACCCCTCCACTTT. This sequence encodes CASSFVGGSDSPLHF.

V usage is TRBV7-2 and J usage is TRBJ2-4; 7 positions agree with TRBD2. Germline V gene data show CDR1 as SGHTA and CDR2 as FQGNSA. The CDR3 spans 16 residues. Unmatched junction bases numbered 9, after V lost 1 base and J lost 6 bases. The CDR3 spells CASSLGHVGRVNIQYF. CDR3 nucleotides: TGTGCCAGCAGCTTAGGACACGTGGGGAGGGTAAACATTCAGTACTTC.

Comment on this clone: Other DNA variants within this sample encode the same CDR3. The chain is built from TRBV18 and TRBJ1-4; the D is unclear. Germline V gene lookup returns CDR1 KGHSH and CDR2 LQKENI. V dropped 6 bases and J dropped 3 bases, with 8 bases sitting between them. The CDR3 covers 13 residues. This CDR3 reads CASSPSANEKLFF. CDR3 nucleotide sequence: TGTGCCAGCTCCCCGTCGGCTAATGAAAAACTGTTTTTT.

J is TRBJ1-2 and V is TRBV19; no clear D gene. The CDR3 runs to 14 residues. CDR1 is LNHDA and CDR2 is SQIVND in the germline V gene (reference sequence). Trimming left V 3 bases short and J 0 bases short, with 8 bases between. The chain's CDR3 is CASSMGRTNYGYTF. The CDR3 DNA sequence: TGTGCCAGTAGTATGGGCAGAACTAACTATGGCTACACCTTC.

The rearrangement joins TRBV4-2 to TRBJ1-5, with D uncertain. The CDR3 consists of 16 residues. CDR1 LGHNA and CDR2 YNFKEQ come from the germline V gene. V lost 5 bases and J lost 2, with 16 bases in between. The CDR3 DNA sequence: TGTGCCAGCAGCGCAAGAGGATCGGGAGGCAATCAGCCCCAGCATTTT. Translation: CASSARGSGGNQPQHF.

CDR3 sequence (DNA): TGTGCCAGCAGCTACGACAGGTCTCCCAATGAAAAACTGTTTTTT. Amino acids: CASSYDRSPNEKLFF. The chain joins TRBV7-2 to TRBJ1-4; D perhaps matches TRBD1 (6 bases). Trimming stripped 4 bases from V and 5 bases from J, with 14 bases between. The CDR3 contains 15 residues. Germline lookup yields CDR1 SGHTA and CDR2 FQGNSA.

CDR3 loop: CAGARESNTGELFF. The DNA of the CDR3 is TGTGCCGGGGCCAGAGAGTCGAACACCGGGGAGCTGTTTTTT. The chain uses TRBV28 and TRBJ2-2; D perhaps matches TRBD1 (5 bases). The ends were cut back, 11 bases at V and 0 bases at J, with 13 bases in the middle. The CDR3 extends over 14 amino acids. The germline gives CDR1 MDHEN, CDR2 SYDVKM. Complete variable domain (other parts from reference TRBV28 and TRBJ2-2): DVKVTQSSRYLVKRTGEKVFLECVQDMDHENMFWYRQDPGLGLRLIYFSYDVKMKEKGDIPEGYSVSREKKERFSLILESASTNQTSMYLCAGARESNTGELFFGEGSRLTVL.

The chain carries TRBV4-1 and TRBJ1-2; 9 positions match TRBD1. The germline V gene encodes CDR1 MGHRA and CDR2 YSYEKL. V lost 3 bases to trimming and J lost 2 bases; unmatched junction nucleotides: 7. This CDR3 is built from 16 residues. The CDR3 protein is CASSQAGQGNNYGYTF. The CDR3, as DNA: TGCGCCAGCAGCCAGGCCGGACAGGGGAACAACTATGGCTACACCTTC.

The chain has TRBV11-3 and TRBJ1-2, with 7 positions matching TRBD1. Looked up from germline, CDR1 is SGHNT and CDR2 is YENEEA. The V gene end was trimmed by 0 bases and the J gene end by 4 bases; junction bases not matched to a gene: 5. The length of the CDR3 is 15 residues. The CDR3 nucleotides read TGTGCCAGCAGCTTAGATATGCAGGGGGGCTATGGCTACACCTTC. This codes for CASSLDMQGGYGYTF.

This chain joins TRBV18 and TRBJ1-2, with D perhaps TRBD1 (5 bases). This CDR3 comprises 16 residues. Germline-derived CDR1 and CDR2 are KGHSH and LQKENI. The V end lost 0 bases, the J end lost 4 bases, and 15 bases lay between the germline ends. CDR3 in amino acids: CASSPPRGEIGYGYTF. DNA of the CDR3: TGTGCCAGCTCACCACCGCGGGGGGAGATCGGCTATGGCTACACCTTC.

The rearrangement uses TRBV12-3 or TRBV12-4 and TRBJ2-7, with TRBD1 as a possible D gene (6 bases). Trimming cost V 5 bases and J 6 bases, with 11 bases left between them. This CDR3 region has 12 residues. This CDR3 is CASSPGASEQYF. CDR3 sequence (DNA): TGTGCCAGCAGTCCAGGGGCATCCGAGCAGTACTTC.

This chain links TRBV30 with TRBJ1-3; the D is unclear. This CDR3 has 17 amino acids. The germline V and J ends were trimmed by 0 bases and 0 bases, with 15 bases remaining between them. Per germline, CDR1 GTSNPN and CDR2 SVGIG (reference sequence). In nucleotides, the CDR3 is TGTGCCTGGAGTGTCGATGGCAGGCCTTCCTCTGGAAACACCATATATTTT. Translating gives CAWSVDGRPSSGNTIYF.

With respect to this clone: The sample has other DNA sequences that encode this CDR3 too. This sequence joins TRBV6-5 and TRBJ1-1; D may be TRBD1 (5 bases). This CDR3 contains 12 residues. With 7 bases removed from V and 1 base from J, the gap between germline ends came to 7 bases. Germline CDR1 reads MNHEY; CDR2 reads SVGAGI. CDR3 nucleotide sequence: TGTGCCAGCACCGACAGGAACACTGAAGCTTTCTTT. Amino acid sequence: CASTDRNTEAFF.

The chain combines TRBV5-1 with TRBJ2-3; 8 positions match TRBD2. Germline V gene data show CDR1 as SGHRS and CDR2 as YFSETQ. Trimming removed 1 base from V and 5 bases from J; junction bases left unmatched: 6. CDR3 size: 15 residues. In nucleotides, the CDR3 is TGCGCCAGCAGCTTGTGGCGGGGGGAACAAGATACGCAGTATTTT. Protein sequence: CASSLWRGEQDTQYF.

The chain employs TRBV4-2 and TRBJ2-7; TRBD2 is a possible D gene (6 bases). Trimming took off 5 bases at V and 3 bases at J, with 14 bases between the two ends. CDR3 length: 14 residues. Germline V CDR1 and CDR2: LGHNA, YNFKEQ. CDR3 sequence (DNA): TGTGCCAGCAGCGTTGGCGGGGAGAGCTACGAGCAGTACTTC. This gives the protein CASSVGGESYEQYF.

This sequence joins TRBV19 and TRBJ2-5; weak D call: TRBD2 (5 bases). This CDR3 region has 12 residues. CDR1 is LNHDA, CDR2 SQIVND, per germline (reference sequence). V was clipped by 6 bases and J by 5 bases, with 10 bases between them. Here the CDR3 DNA reads TGTGCCAGTAGCGCGGGTGGTGAGACCCAGTACTTC. It encodes CASSAGGETQYF.

The V gene is TRBV10-3, the J gene TRBJ1-1, with 11 bases matching TRBD1. Germline CDR1 is ENHRY and CDR2 is SYGVKD. The CDR3 consists of 14 residues. V lost 1 base to trimming and J lost 7 bases; unmatched junction nucleotides: 2. Written as DNA, the CDR3 is TGTGCCATCAGTGAGTGGACAGGGGGCGGTGAAGCTTTCTTT. Amino acid sequence: CAISEWTGGGEAFF.

V is TRBV5-1 and J is TRBJ1-2; tentatively, D is TRBD1 (6 bases). The length of the CDR3 is 14 residues. With 4 bases removed from V and 2 bases from J, the gap between germline ends came to 12 bases. CDR1 and CDR2 (germline): SGHRS, YFSETQ. Here the CDR3 reads CASSPTGPNYGYTF. In DNA form, the CDR3 reads TGCGCCAGCAGCCCTACAGGGCCCAACTATGGCTACACCTTC.

In this sample, this clone turned up once. The rearrangement uses TRBV18 and TRBJ2-7; 10 bases map to TRBD1. CDR3 length equals 17 residues. Germline CDR1 and CDR2: KGHSH and LQKENI. V dropped 2 bases and J dropped 7; count of bases not matched to a gene: 14. CDR3 residues: CASSPFNRRQGAEEQYF. For the CDR3, the DNA is TGTGCCAGCTCACCATTCAATCGCCGACAGGGGGCTGAGGAGCAGTACTTC.

This sequence joins TRBV7-2 and TRBJ2-7, with 9 bases that match TRBD1. V lost 1 base and J lost 2; bases outside the gene matches: 3. Per germline, CDR1 SGHTA and CDR2 FQGNSA. There are 15 residues in the CDR3. The CDR3 region is CASSLVGTGTYEQYF. The CDR3 DNA follows: TGTGCCAGCAGCTTAGTAGGGACAGGGACCTACGAGCAGTACTTC.